The rows below give T cell receptor beta chains drawn from one sample of a study of T cell responses to AZD1222 COVID-19 vaccine. Assay: immunoSEQ multiplex PCR; the TCRdb copy retains only in-frame clones and omits some. The sample gives more than 70,000 clones, approximately 90% of which show up once; more than 25% is in the top ten. The sequencing here drew on peripheral blood, taken 28 days after the second AZD1222 dose. These receptors were collected from an adult who received the AZD1222 COVID-19 vaccine. Both conserved end residues are part of each CDR3. A D gene is named only where the DNA matches it firmly. The size of a clone is reported for some rows only, either as once, few or many, or as a class for expanded clones.

D: .
size: .
J: TRBJ2-1
V: TRBV28
CDR3: CASEKGGSYNEQFF
DNA: TGTGCCAGTGAGAAGGGAGGCTCCTACAATGAGCAGTTCTTC

D: TRBD1
size: .
J: TRBJ1-2
V: TRBV7-2
CDR3: CASSPGTGALWRYTF
DNA: TGTGCCAGCAGCCCGGGGACAGGGGCCCTCTGGAGATACACCTTC

D: TRBD2
size: .
J: TRBJ2-2
V: TRBV19
CDR3: CASSRGGGRAGELFF
DNA: TGTGCCAGTAGTCGGGGGGGCGGTCGGGCCGGGGAGCTGTTTTTT

D: .
size: .
J: TRBJ2-7
V: TRBV29-1
CDR3: CSVEDGFYEQYF
DNA: TGCAGCGTTGAAGATGGGTTCTACGAGCAGTACTTC

D: .
size: .
J: TRBJ2-2
V: TRBV28
CDR3: CASREDRNTGELFF
DNA: TGTGCCAGCAGAGAGGACAGGAACACCGGGGAGCTGTTTTTT

D: TRBD2
size: .
J: TRBJ2-1
V: TRBV7-2
CDR3: CASSSIAGAGNEQFF
DNA: TGTGCCAGCAGCTCCATAGCGGGAGCCGGCAATGAGCAGTTCTTC

D: TRBD1
size: .
J: TRBJ1-5
V: TRBV15
CDR3: CATSRDRGPNQPQHF
DNA: TGTGCCACCAGCAGGGACAGGGGGCCGAATCAGCCCCAGCATTTT

D: .
size: .
J: TRBJ1-3
V: TRBV27
CDR3: CASSSGINSGNTIYF
DNA: TGTGCCAGCAGTTCGGGGATTAACTCTGGAAACACCATATATTTT

D: .
size: .
J: TRBJ2-3
V: TRBV6-5
CDR3: CASKWGRTTDTQYF
DNA: TGTGCCAGCAAATGGGGGCGCACCACAGATACGCAGTATTTT

D: TRBD1
size: .
J: TRBJ1-2
V: TRBV18
CDR3: CASSPLTGEGYGYTF
DNA: TGTGCCAGCTCCCCCCTGACAGGGGAGGGCTATGGCTACACCTTC

D: .
size: .
J: TRBJ1-1
V: TRBV5-4
CDR3: CASSSKIGNTEAFF
DNA: TGTGCCAGCAGCTCAAAAATCGGGAACACTGAAGCTTTCTTT

D: TRBD2
size: .
J: TRBJ2-3
V: TRBV2
CDR3: CASSEITGTSRSDTQYF
DNA: TGTGCCAGCAGTGAAATAACCGGGACTAGCAGATCAGATACGCAGTATTTT

D: .
size: .
J: TRBJ1-1
V: TRBV7-9
CDR3: CASSLGATTEAFF
DNA: TGTGCCAGCAGCTTAGGGGCCACCACTGAAGCTTTCTTT

D: TRBD1
size: once
J: TRBJ1-5
V: TRBV28
CDR3: CASSSTGVRGQPQHF
DNA: TGTGCCAGCAGTTCCACAGGGGTGAGAGGGCAGCCCCAGCATTTT

D: .
size: .
J: TRBJ2-2
V: TRBV7-3
CDR3: CASSLTRTNTGELFF
DNA: TGTGCCAGCAGCTTAACGAGGACCAACACCGGGGAGCTGTTTTTT

D: .
size: .
J: TRBJ2-7
V: TRBV30
CDR3: CAWSPPGTTYEQYF
DNA: TGTGCCTGGAGTCCCCCCGGGACGACCTACGAGCAGTACTTC

D: .
size: .
J: TRBJ2-5
V: TRBV30
CDR3: CAWRNYGRETQYF
DNA: TGTGCCTGGAGAAACTACGGCAGGGAGACCCAGTACTTC

D: .
size: few
J: TRBJ1-3
V: TRBV2
CDR3: CASSSRGGNTIYF
DNA: TGTGCCAGCTCGTCCAGGGGAGGAAACACCATATATTTT

D: .
size: .
J: TRBJ1-5
V: TRBV2
CDR3: CASSEDSARNGQPQHF
DNA: TGTGCCAGCAGTGAAGACAGCGCGAGGAATGGTCAGCCCCAGCATTTT

D: .
size: .
J: TRBJ1-5
V: TRBV19
CDR3: CASTRGNNQPQHF
DNA: TGTGCCAGTACGCGGGGAAACAATCAGCCCCAGCATTTT

D: .
size: few
J: TRBJ2-7
V: TRBV28
CDR3: CASSVQRYEQYF
DNA: TGTGCCAGCAGTGTCCAGCGGTACGAGCAGTACTTC

D: TRBD1
size: .
J: TRBJ2-3
V: TRBV3-1/TRBV3-2
CDR3: CASSQGRDRYTDTQYF
DNA: TGTGCCAGCAGCCAAGGGCGGGACAGGTACACAGATACGCAGTATTTT

D: .
size: .
J: TRBJ1-3
V: TRBV28
CDR3: CASSPGHSGNTIYF
DNA: TGTGCCAGCAGTCCCGGACATTCTGGAAACACCATATATTTT

D: .
size: .
J: TRBJ2-7
V: TRBV28
CDR3: CASRLKLTREEQYF
DNA: TGTGCCAGCAGACTCAAGTTAACCCGGGAGGAGCAGTACTTC

D: .
size: once
J: TRBJ1-2
V: TRBV30
CDR3: CAWSRAVANYGYTF
DNA: TGTGCCTGGAGTCGGGCGGTGGCTAACTATGGCTACACCTTC

D: TRBD2
size: .
J: TRBJ2-3
V: TRBV5-1
CDR3: CASSLTSQGGATDTQYF
DNA: TGCGCCAGCAGCTTGACCTCCCAGGGAGGGGCCACAGATACGCAGTATTTT

D: .
size: once
J: TRBJ2-7
V: TRBV15
CDR3: CATSRESTKHYEQYF
DNA: TGTGCCACCAGCAGAGAGTCGACAAAGCACTACGAGCAGTACTTC

D: .
size: .
J: TRBJ1-5
V: TRBV6-5
CDR3: CASSYSREQPQHF
DNA: TGTGCCAGCAGTTACTCGAGGGAACAGCCCCAGCATTTT